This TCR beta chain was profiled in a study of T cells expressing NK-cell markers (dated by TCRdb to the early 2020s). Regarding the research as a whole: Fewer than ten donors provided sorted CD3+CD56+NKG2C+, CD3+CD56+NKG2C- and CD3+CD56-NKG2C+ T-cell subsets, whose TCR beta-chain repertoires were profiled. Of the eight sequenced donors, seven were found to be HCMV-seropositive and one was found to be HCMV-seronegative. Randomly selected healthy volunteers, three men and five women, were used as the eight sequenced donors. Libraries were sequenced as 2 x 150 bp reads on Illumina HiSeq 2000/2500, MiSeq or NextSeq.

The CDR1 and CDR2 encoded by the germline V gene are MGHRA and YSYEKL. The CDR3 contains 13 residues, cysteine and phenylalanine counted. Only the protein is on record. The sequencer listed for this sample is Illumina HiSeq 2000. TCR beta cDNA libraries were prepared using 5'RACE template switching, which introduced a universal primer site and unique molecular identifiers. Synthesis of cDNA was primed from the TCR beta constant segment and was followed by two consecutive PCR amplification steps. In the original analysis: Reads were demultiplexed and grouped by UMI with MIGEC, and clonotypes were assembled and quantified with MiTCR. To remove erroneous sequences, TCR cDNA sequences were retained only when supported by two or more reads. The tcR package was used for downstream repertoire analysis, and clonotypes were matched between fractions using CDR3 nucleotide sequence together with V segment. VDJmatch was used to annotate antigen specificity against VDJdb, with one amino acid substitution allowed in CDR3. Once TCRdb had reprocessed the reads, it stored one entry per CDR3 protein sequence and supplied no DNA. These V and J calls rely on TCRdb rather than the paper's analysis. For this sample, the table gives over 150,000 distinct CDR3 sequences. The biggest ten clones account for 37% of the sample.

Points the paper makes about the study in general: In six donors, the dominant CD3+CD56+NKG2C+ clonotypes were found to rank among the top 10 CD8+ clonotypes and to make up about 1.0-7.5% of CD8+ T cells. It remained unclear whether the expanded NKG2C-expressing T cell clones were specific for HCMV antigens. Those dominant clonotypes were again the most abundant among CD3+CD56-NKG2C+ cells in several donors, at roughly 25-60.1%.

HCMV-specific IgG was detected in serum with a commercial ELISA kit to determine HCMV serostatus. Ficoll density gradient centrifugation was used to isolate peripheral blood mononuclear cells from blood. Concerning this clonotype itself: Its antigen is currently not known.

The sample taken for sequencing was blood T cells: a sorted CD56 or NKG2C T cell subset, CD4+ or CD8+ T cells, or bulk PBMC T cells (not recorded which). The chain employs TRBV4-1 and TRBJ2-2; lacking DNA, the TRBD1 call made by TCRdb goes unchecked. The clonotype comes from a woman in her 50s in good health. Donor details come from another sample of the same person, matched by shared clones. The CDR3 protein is CASSPRGIGELFF.